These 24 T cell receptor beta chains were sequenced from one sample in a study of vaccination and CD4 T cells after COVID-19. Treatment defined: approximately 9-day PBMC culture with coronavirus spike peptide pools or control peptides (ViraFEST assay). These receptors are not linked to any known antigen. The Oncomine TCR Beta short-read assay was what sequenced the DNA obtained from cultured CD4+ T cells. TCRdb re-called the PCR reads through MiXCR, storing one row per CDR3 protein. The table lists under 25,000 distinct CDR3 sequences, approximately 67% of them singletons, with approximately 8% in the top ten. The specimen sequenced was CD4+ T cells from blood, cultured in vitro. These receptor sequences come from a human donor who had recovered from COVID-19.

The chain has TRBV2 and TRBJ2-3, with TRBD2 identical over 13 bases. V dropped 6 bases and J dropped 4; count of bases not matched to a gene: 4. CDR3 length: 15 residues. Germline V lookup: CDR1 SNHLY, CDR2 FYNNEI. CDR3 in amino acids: CASRPGLAGADTQYF. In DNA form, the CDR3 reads TGTGCCAGCAGACCCGGACTAGCGGGAGCAGATACGCAGTATTTT.

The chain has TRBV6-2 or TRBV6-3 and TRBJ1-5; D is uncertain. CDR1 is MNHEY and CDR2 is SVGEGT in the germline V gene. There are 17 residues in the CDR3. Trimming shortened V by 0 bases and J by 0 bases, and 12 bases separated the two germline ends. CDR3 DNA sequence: TGTGCCAGCAGTTACTCGGGCTTCAGAGGTAGCAATCAGCCCCAGCATTTT. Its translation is CASSYSGFRGSNQPQHF.

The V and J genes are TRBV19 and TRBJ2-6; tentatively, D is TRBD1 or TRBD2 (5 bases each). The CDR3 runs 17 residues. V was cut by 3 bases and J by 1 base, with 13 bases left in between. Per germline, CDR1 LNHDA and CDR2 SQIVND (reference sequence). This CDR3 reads CASSMGVWGSGANVLTF. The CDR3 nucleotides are TGTGCCAGTAGTATGGGGGTCTGGGGGTCTGGGGCCAACGTCCTGACTTTC.

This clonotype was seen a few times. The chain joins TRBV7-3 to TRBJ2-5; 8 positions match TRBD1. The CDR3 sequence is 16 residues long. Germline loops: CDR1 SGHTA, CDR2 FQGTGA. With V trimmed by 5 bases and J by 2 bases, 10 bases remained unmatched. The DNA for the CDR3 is TGTGCCAGCAGCACCCGGACAGGGACGGGGCAAGAGACCCAGTACTTC. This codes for CASSTRTGTGQETQYF. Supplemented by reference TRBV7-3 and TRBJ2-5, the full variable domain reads GAGVSQTPSNKVTEKGKYVELRCDPISGHTALYWYRQSLGQGPEFLIYFQGTGAADDSGLPNDRFFAVRPEGSVSTLKIQRTERGDSAVYLCASSTRTGTGQETQYFGPGTRLLVL.

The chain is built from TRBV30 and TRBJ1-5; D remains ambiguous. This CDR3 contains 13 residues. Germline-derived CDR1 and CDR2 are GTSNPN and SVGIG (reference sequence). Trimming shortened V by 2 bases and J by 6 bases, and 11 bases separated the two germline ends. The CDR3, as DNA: TGTGCCTGGAGTATAATGGATGGTCAGCCCCAGCATTTT. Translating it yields CAWSIMDGQPQHF.

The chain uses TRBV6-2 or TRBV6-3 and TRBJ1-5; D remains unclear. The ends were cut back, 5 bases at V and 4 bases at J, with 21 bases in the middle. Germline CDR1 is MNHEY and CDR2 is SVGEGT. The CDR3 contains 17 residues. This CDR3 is CASSHNNLGLTNQPQHF. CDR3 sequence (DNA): TGTGCCAGCAGTCACAATAACCTAGGACTTACTAATCAGCCCCAGCATTTT.

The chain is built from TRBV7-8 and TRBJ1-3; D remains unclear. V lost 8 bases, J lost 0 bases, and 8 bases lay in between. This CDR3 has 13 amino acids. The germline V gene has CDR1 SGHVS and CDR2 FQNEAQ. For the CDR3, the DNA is TGTGCCAGCGAGAGGTACTCTGGAAACACCATATATTTT. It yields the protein CASERYSGNTIYF.

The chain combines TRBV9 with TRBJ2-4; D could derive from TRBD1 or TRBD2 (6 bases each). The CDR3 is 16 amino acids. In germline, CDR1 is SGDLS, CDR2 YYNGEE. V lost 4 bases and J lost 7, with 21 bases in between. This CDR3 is CASSPRRGALENIQYF. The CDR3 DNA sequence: TGTGCCAGCAGCCCGAGGAGGGGGGCCCTTGAGAACATTCAGTACTTC.

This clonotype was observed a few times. In DNA, the CDR3 is TGCAGTTACCCCAGGGGTGGCACAGATACGCAGTATTTT. This codes for CSYPRGGTDTQYF. V and J are TRBV20-1 and TRBJ2-3; D is perhaps TRBD1 (6 bases). V gave up 8 bases and J gave up 1 base, with 13 bases separating them. Germline V gene lookup returns CDR1 DFQATT and CDR2 SNEGSKA (reference sequence). The CDR3 sequence is 13 residues long.

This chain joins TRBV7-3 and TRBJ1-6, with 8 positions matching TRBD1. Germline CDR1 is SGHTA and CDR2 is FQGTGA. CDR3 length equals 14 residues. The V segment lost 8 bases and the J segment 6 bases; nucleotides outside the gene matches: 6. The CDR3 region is CASGTGVSNSPLHF. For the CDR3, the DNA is TGTGCCAGCGGGACAGGAGTTTCTAATTCACCCCTCCACTTT.

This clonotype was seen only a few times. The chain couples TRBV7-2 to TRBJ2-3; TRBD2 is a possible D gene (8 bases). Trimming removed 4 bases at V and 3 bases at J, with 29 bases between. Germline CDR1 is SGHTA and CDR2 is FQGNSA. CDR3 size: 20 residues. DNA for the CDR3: TGTGCCAGCAGCTCGTCCCTCCTAGCGGGTAGGGGGCGGAGGACAGATACGCAGTATTTT. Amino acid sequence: CASSSSLLAGRGRRTDTQYF.

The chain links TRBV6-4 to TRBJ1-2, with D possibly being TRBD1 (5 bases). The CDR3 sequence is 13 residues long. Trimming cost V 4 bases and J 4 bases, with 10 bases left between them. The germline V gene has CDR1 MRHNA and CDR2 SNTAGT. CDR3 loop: CASSAQGRYGYTF. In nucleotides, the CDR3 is TGTGCCAGCAGTGCCCAGGGTCGCTATGGCTACACCTTC.

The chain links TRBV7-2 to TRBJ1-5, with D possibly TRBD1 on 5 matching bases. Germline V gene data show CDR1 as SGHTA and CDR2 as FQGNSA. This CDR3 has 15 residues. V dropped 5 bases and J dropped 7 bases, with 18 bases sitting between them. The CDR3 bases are TGTGCCAGCAGCCCGGGGGGTCAGGGTCGACAGCCCCAGCATTTT. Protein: CASSPGGQGRQPQHF.

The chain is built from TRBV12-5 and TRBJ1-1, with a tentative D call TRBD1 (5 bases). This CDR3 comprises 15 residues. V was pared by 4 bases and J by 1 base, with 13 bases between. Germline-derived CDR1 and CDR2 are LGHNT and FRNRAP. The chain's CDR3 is CASGSSFGANTEAFF. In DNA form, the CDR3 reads TGTGCTAGTGGTTCGTCCTTCGGGGCGAACACTGAAGCTTTCTTT.

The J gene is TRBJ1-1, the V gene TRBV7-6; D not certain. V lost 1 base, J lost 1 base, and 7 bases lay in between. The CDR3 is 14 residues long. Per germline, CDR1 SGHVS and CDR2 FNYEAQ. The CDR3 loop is CASSLVSPNTEAFF. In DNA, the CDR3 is TGTGCCAGCAGCTTAGTTTCCCCGAACACTGAAGCTTTCTTT. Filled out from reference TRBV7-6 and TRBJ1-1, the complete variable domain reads GAGVSQSPRYKVTKRGQDVALRCDPISGHVSLYWYRQALGQGPEFLTYFNYEAQQDKSGLPNDRFSAERPEGSISTLTIQRTEQRDSAMYRCASSLVSPNTEAFFGQGTRLTVV.

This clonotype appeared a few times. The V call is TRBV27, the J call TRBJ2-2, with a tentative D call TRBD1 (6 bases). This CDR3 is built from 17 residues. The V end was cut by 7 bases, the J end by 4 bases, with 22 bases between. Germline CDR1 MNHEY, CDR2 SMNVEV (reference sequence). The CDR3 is CASTSLHRVGFTGELFF. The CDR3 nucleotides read TGTGCCAGCACCTCTCTTCACAGGGTAGGGTTCACCGGGGAGCTGTTTTTT.

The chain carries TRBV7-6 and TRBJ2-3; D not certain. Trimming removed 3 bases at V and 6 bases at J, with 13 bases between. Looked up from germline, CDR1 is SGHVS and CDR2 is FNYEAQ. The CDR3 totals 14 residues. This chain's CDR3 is CASSLAQMVDTQYF. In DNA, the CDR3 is TGTGCCAGCAGCTTGGCGCAGATGGTGGATACGCAGTATTTT. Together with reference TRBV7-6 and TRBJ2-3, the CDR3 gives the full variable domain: GAGVSQSPRYKVTKRGQDVALRCDPISGHVSLYWYRQALGQGPEFLTYFNYEAQQDKSGLPNDRFSAERPEGSISTLTIQRTEQRDSAMYRCASSLAQMVDTQYFGPGTRLTVL.

This CDR3 reads CASSLLAGGKAFF. DNA of the CDR3: TGTGCCAGCAGTTTACTGGCAGGGGGAAAAGCTTTCTTT. The J gene is TRBJ1-1, the V gene TRBV28; the match to TRBD1 covers 7 bases. CDR1 is MDHEN and CDR2 is SYDVKM in the germline V gene. With 2 bases clipped from V and 9 bases from J, the junction kept 6 bases outside the gene matches. This CDR3 is built from 13 residues.

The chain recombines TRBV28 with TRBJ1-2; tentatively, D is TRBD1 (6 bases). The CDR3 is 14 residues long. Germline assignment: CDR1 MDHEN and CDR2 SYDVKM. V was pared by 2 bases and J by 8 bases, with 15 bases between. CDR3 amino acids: CASSLRQAGLGYTF. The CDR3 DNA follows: TGTGCCAGCAGTTTAAGACAGGCCGGCTTGGGCTACACCTTC.

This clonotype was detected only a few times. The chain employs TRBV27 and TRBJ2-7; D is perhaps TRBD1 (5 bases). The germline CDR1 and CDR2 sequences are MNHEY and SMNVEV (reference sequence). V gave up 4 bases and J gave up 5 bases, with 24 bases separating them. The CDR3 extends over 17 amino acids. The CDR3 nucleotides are TGTGCCAGCAGTTGGGCCCGCAGGGTGGGCATTTCCCACGAGCAGTACTTC. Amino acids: CASSWARRVGISHEQYF.

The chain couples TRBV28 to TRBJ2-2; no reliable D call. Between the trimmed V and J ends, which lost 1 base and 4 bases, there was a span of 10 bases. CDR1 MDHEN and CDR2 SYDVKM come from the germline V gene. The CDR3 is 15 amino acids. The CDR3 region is CASSLSGPGTGELFF. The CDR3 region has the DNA TGTGCCAGCAGTTTATCGGGCCCGGGCACCGGGGAGCTGTTTTTT.

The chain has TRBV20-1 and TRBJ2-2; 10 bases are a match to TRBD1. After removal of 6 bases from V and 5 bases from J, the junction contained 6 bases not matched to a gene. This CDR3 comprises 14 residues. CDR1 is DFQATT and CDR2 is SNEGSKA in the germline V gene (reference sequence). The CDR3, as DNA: TGCAGTGCGCCGGGACAGGGGTTAACCGGGGAGCTGTTTTTT. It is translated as CSAPGQGLTGELFF.

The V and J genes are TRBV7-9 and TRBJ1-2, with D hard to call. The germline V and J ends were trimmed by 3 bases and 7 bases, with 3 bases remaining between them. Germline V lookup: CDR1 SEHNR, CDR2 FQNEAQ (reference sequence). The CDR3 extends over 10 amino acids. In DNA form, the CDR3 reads TGTGCCAGCAGCTTGATTGGCTACACCTTC. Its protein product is CASSLIGYTF.

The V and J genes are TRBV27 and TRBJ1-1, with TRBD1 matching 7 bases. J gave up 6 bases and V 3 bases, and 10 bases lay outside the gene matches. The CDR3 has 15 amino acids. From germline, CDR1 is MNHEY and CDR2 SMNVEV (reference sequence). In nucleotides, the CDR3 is TGTGCCAGCAGTTTGGAGGGGGCAAGATCGGCTGAAGCTTTCTTT. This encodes CASSLEGARSAEAFF.